This TCR beta chain was sequenced during a study of persistence of HIV-infected CD4 T cells (dated by TCRdb to the early 2020s). For context, the study as a whole: The median time the participants had spent on suppressive ART was over 7 years. Peripheral blood samples of up to roughly 200 mL were collected at multiple time points, except for a couple of participants, who underwent leukapheresis at a single time point. Anti-CD3/anti-CD28 stimulation activated a higher proportion of cells, with a lower memory fraction, than antigen stimulation. CMV- and HIV-1 Gag-responding CD4+ T cells were isolated from ART-treated individuals so that antigen-driven clonal expansion of HIV-1-infected cells could be examined. Proviral sequencing was used to assess clonality among infected cells, whereas TCRbeta sequencing gauged the clonality of all cells within each sorted population. For the TCR cluster analysis across participants, fewer than 10 participants were included for CMV and more than five participants for Gag.

The immunoSEQ hsTCRB assay version 4, run in survey mode, was used to sequence TCRbeta repertoires from genomic DNA. For TCRbeta sequencing, genomic DNA was diluted to 8 to 10 ng/uL, with up to about 1 ug used per sample. Per the source publication's procedure: TCRbeta data were analyzed in ImmunoSeq Analyzer 3.0, with diversity computed on productive nucleotide rearrangements. Lower-bound TCR diversity was estimated with the improved Chao index, and clonality with the Gini coefficient using the Immunarch R package. Different nucleotide rearrangements encoding the same CDR3beta amino acid sequence were treated as distinct clonotypes. TCRbeta sequences significantly enriched in antigen-responding cells relative to anti-CD3/anti-CD28-activated cells were identified by differential abundance analysis. GLIPH2 grouped TCRs by predicted peptide-MHC specificity, both within each participant and across combined participant data sets. This is the immuneACCESS table as TCRdb keeps it, with only in-frame sequences that have V and J called. A part of the clones is gone; compared with another copy, unresolved V genes explain less than half, and the rest is unexplained. Clone size and V and J calls were adopted from that table, with D and trimming inferred from the DNA. The sample table contains around 47,000 clones; only one count was recorded for roughly 90% of them. Clones ranked in the top ten supply about 1.7% of the sample.

Points the paper makes about the study in general: Restriction of bulk TCR analyses to the rare CMV-responding cells that actually carried HIV-1 proviruses was not possible. Significantly lower TCRbeta richness was observed in CMV- and Gag-responding cells than in anti-CD3/anti-CD28-responding cells, and higher oligoclonality was observed in CMV-responding cells than in CD3/CD28-stimulated and Gag-responding cells. Within the same sorted populations, how oligoclonal the TCRs were correlated with how oligoclonal the proviruses were. Few individuals were included in the study, and only a limited range of antigens was tested. Antigen-responding cells were enriched for expanded CDR3beta sequences that were degenerate, which suggests that CD4+ responses to CMV and Gag underwent convergent selection.

A remark on this clone: The clone's antigen remains unknown. No clone much larger than this one lies a single base away; base qualities are absent.

Taken with the paper, the label for treatment or condition translates to: suppressive antiretroviral therapy. As a nonspecific positive control representing the CD4+ T cell repertoire, the cells were stimulated with anti-CD3/anti-CD28 magnetic beads. Sorting of responding CD4+ T cells was based on upregulation of both CD40 ligand and CD69. Participants were HIV-1-infected adults who started suppressive ART during chronic infection. Participants had undetectable plasma HIV-1 RNA below 50 copies/mL for at least 4 years. To be included, participants needed a CD4+ T cell count above 400 cells/uL and a positive CMV serology. Before stimulation, PBMCs were isolated using density centrifugation and depleted of CD8+ T cells. For 15 to 20 hours, CD8-depleted PBMCs were stimulated with anti-CD28/CD49d costimulation, a CD40-blocking antibody, and enfuvirtide, which was added to prevent new infections. Sorting was done on either a Beckman Coulter MoFlo Legacy or an XDP sorter, and propidium iodide was used to exclude dead cells. The QIAamp DNA Mini Kit was used for genomic DNA extraction from samples above one million cells, and the Quick-DNA Microprep Kit was used otherwise.

The CDR3 goes from the cysteine to the phenylalanine over 13 residues. CDR3 DNA is the only sequence kept; it has 39 bases, read in frame from the first base. The germline V gene encodes CDR1 LGHDT and CDR2 YNNKEL (reference sequence). A distance of 8 bases separates the germline ends of V and J, which lose 1 base and 8 bases respectively. The V and J segments used are TRBV3-1 (or the pseudogene TRBV3-2) and TRBJ2-2; no D gene call is confident. This clonotype was obtained from an adult man with HIV who was CMV-seropositive. Sequencing used CD4+ T cells sorted from PBMCs after roughly 18-hour stimulation, obtained from a patient who received antiretroviral therapy. Read against the paper, the sample's cell subset or site label means: CD40L+CD69+ CD4 T cells responding to anti-CD3/anti-CD28 beads, representing the overall repertoire. The nucleotides are TGTGCCAGCAGCCAAGGAAATTATGGGGAGCTGTTTTTT. Its coded protein is CASSQGNYGELFF.